This T cell receptor beta chain was found in a study of cytomegalovirus exposure and HLA in healthy donors. Study outcomes and limitations: An apparent linkage of common viral pathogens to several of the most significant clusters emerged in a later analysis. More clonal expansion characterized HLA-associated TCR beta chains than equally common others in a later analysis. TCR beta chain V- and J-gene trimming was linked, in a later analysis, to a missense variant in DCLRE1C.

V trimming: 2 bases; J trimming: 4 bases; junction bases outside the gene matches: 6. Germline V gene sequence: CDR1 SGHAT, CDR2 FQNNGV. The CDR3 runs 15 residues. It was with 60 Vbeta and 13 Jbeta primers that the PCR ran. Generated by immunoSEQ multiplex PCR, the TCRdb table keeps only in-frame clones and is missing some. The table shows 130,000 to 150,000 clones, with just under 85% occurring only once. As to this clone: What it recognizes is unknown.

The rearrangement links TRBV11-2 to TRBJ2-5; 8 positions agree with TRBD2. This receptor was obtained from a man between 35 and 55 years old in good health and CMV-seropositive. The sequencing input was PBMCs. In DNA form, the CDR3 reads TGTGCCAGCAGCTTACAAAGCGGGAGCGGAGAGACCCAGTACTTC. Protein product: CASSLQSGSGETQYF.